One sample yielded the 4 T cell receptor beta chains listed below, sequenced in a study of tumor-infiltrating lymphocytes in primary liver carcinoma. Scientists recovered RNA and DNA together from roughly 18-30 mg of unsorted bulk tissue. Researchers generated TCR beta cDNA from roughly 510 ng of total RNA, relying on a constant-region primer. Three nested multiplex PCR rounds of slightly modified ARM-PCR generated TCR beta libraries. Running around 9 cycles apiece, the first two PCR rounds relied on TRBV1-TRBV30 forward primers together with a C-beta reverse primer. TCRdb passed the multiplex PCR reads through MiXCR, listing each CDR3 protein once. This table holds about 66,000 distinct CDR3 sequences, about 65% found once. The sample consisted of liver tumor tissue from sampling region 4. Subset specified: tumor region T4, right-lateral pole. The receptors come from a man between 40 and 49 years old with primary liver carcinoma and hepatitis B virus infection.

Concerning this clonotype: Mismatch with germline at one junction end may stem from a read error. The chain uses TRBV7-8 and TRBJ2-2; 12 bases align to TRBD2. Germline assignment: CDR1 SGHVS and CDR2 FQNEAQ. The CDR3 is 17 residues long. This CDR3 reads CVSSFRTSGANTGELLF. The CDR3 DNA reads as TGTGTCAGCAGCTTCCGGACTAGCGGGGCGAACACCGGGGAGCTGCTTTTT.

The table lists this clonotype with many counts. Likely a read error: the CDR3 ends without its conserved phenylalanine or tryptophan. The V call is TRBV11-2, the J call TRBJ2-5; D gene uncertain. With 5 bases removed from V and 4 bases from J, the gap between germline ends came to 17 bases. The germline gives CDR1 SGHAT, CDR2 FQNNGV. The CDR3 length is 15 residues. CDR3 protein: CASSPVGLVPETQYS. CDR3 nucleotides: TGTGCCAGCAGCCCCGTCGGGCTAGTCCCAGAGACCCAGTACTCC.

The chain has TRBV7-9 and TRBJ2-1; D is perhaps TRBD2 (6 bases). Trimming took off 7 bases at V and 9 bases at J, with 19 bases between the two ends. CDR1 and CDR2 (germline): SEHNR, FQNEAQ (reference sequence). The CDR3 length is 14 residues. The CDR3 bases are TGTGCCAGCAACCCAAGGGGACTTGACAGTGAGCAGTTCTTC. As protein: CASNPRGLDSEQFF.

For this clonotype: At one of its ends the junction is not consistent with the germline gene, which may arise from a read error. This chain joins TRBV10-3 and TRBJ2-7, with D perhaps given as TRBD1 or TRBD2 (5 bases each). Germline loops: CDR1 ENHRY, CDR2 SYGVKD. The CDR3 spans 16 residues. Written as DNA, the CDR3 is TGTACCATCAGCGAGTCGATGTGGGGGAGCTCCTACGAGCAGTACTTC. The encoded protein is CTISESMWGSSYEQYF.